This TCR beta chain was captured in a study of T cell responses to AZD1222 COVID-19 vaccine. Notes on this clone: The antigen is undetermined.

The assay was immunoSEQ multiplex PCR, and TCRdb's table has in-frame clones only and misses some. Found here are roughly 80,000 clones, over 80% of them singletons; the top ten hold 4.5%. Germline CDR1 DFQATT, CDR2 SNEGSKA (reference sequence). CDR3 length: 11 amino acids. Trimming removed 3 bases from V and 10 bases from J, with 12 bases in between. Study outcomes and limitations: White British donors predominated, females outnumbered males, and clonal diversity was possibly underestimated. Spike was spanned by vaccine-associated CD4 TCRs, which were dominant at 160-218 and 743-854. Only 5 or 6 AZD1222 recipients were seropositive at baseline.

The sample was peripheral blood, taken on day 0 of MenACWY control vaccination. The chain carries TRBV20-1 and TRBJ1-2; D is ambiguous. The receptor was isolated from an adult in good health. CDR3 DNA: TGCAGTGCTAGTCAACAGACCTACTACACCTTC. Amino acid sequence: CSASQQTYYTF.